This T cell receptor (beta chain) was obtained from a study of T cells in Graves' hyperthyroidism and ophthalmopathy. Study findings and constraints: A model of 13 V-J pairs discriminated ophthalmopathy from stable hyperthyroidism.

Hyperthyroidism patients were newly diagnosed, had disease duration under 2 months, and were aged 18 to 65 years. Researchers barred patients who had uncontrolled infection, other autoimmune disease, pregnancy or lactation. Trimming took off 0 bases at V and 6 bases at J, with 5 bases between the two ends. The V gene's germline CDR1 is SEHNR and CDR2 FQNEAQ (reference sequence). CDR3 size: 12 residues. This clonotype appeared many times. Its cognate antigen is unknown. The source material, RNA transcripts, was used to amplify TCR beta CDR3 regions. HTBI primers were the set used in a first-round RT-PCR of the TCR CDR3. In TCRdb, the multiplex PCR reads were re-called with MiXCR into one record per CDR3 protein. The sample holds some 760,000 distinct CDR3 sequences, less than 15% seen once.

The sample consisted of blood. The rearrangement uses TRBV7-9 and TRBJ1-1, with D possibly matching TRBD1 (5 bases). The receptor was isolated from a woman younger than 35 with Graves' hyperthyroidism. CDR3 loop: CASSLAGPEAFF. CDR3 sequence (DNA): TGTGCCAGCAGCTTAGCGGGGCCTGAAGCTTTCTTT.